This T cell receptor (beta chain) originates from a study of T cell repertoires in cytomegalovirus infection (dated by TCRdb to about 2019). About the investigation overall: Donor HLA type was relevant to the analysis, because carriage of CMV infection together with the matching HLA type was indicated by public TCR beta signatures. Points the paper makes about the study in general: In the ex vivo response, HLA-C-restricted CMV-specific TCR beta clonotypes were dominant, and in two of eight donors the single most frequent clonotype came from this HLA-C-restricted group. In both this cohort and an independent approximately 370-donor cohort, the cumulative frequency of public TCR beta family members distinguished carriers of CMV infection plus the relevant HLA type.

V and J lose 1 base and 1 base, and a span of 10 bases separates them. The CDR3 contains 15 residues, cysteine and phenylalanine counted. Just CDR3 DNA is preserved here, 45 bases in frame from base 1. The germline V gene sets CDR1 to SGHVS and CDR2 to FQNEAQ. TCRdb shows the sequencer as Illumina HiSeq 1500. TCRdb's own reprocessing of the public reads used fastp at Q25 and MiXCR and kept productive beta chains. Entries are consolidated by CDR3 protein sequence, retaining the most common genes and DNA. This sample is represented by almost 550,000 distinct CDR3 sequences; 16% of them were singletons. Of the sample, more than 20% is held by the ten largest clones. Ten or more counts support this clonotype. What this receptor recognizes is not known. One base away there is no much larger clone; base qualities are not given.

Source material: CD8+ T cells from PBMCs. This TCR came from a human donor in good health (CMV status not recorded). Some clones in this sample may be carry-over from other donors' samples. The sequence is built from TRBV7-8 and TRBJ1-1, and the D gene may be TRBD1, 5 bases matching. The CDR3 loop reads CASSLGVGPNTEAFF. The sequenced DNA is TGTGCCAGCAGCTTAGGGGTGGGACCGAACACTGAAGCTTTCTTT.